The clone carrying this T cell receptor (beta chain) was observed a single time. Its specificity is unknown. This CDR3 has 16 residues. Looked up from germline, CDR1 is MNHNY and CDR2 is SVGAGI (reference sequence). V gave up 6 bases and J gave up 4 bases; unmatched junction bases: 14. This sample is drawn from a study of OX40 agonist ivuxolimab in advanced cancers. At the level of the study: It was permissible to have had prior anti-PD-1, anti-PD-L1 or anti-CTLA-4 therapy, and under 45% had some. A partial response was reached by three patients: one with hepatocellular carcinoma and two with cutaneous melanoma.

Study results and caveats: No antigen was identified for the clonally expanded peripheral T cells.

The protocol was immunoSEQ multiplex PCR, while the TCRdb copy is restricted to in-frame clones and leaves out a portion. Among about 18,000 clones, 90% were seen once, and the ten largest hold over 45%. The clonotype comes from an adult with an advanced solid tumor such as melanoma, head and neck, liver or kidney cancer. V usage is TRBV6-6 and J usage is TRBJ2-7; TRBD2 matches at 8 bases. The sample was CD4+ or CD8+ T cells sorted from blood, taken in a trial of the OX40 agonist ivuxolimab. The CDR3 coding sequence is TGTGCCAGCAGCCCCGTCGGTAGCGGGACGATGTACGAGCAGTACTTC. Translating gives CASSPVGSGTMYEQYF.